This T cell receptor beta chain was retrieved from a study of naive and memory T cell subsets. Whole-study results and caveats: RNA-based TCR counts may shift with T cell activation and differentiation. From naive to CM, EM and EMRA, diversity decreased and Gini increased. Possibly reflecting memory cells re-expressing CD45RA, a few larger clonotypes occurred in naive repertoires, especially CD8.

With regard to this clonotype: Its specificity is unknown.

Trimming took 0 bases from V and 6 from J, leaving 22 bases between them. The CDR3 consists of 18 residues. Looked up from germline, CDR1 is LGHNA and CDR2 is YNFKEQ. The beta constant-region primer was an equimolar mix of two oligonucleotides covering TRBC1 and TRBC2. Nested alpha and beta constant-region primers with the SP2 primer drove four PCR rounds on ligated cDNA. One entry per CDR3 protein, called by TCRdb with MiXCR from the UMI-ligation and nested PCR reads. The table shows around 100,000 distinct CDR3 sequences, with roughly 15% occurring only once. This clonotype originated in a human donor in good health. This sequence joins TRBV4-2 and TRBJ2-3; weak D call: TRBD2 (6 bases). The sequenced sample consisted of naive CD8+ T cells from blood. The CDR3 bases are TGTGCCAGCAGCCAAGAAATAGTCGGCGGGGCGGGAATGGATACGCAGTATTTT. Translating gives CASSQEIVGGAGMDTQYF.